The entry below gives a single T cell receptor beta chain sequence along with its context. Its antigen target is currently unknown. Base-call qualities are not available, and no considerably larger clone is one nucleotide away. Trimming costs V 0 bases and J 5 bases, and their ends lie 13 bases apart. The CDR3 starts with the cysteine, ends with the phenylalanine, and has 15 residues. The entry retains the CDR3 DNA only, 45 bases that are in frame from base 1. CDR1 SNHLY and CDR2 FYNNEI are derived from the germline V gene. These data are taken from a study of CD8+CD57+ T cells in acquired aplastic anemia (dated by TCRdb to 2016 to 2018). Context from the whole study: DNA extracted from sorted CD4+ and CD8+ cells had a mean of approximately 3.4 ug, with a range of 0.2 to 27.4 ug. CD8+CD57+ expansion was defined as a frequency above the mean frequency observed in healthy subjects. Study-wide conclusions, independent of this receptor: Between patients and healthy controls, no significant difference in CD8+ Simpson's diversity was found (P=0.060). Around 30 CD8+ CDR3 sequences were found in both patients and controls but appeared to be highly expressed in patients and within the immunodominant clones of the patients.

Genomic DNA was used as template for profiling of TCR beta VDJ combinations and CDR3 sequences. An Illumina HiSeq 2000 was the platform used for TCR repertoire sequencing. The published analysis was carried out like this. TRBV/TRBJ rearrangement plots, CDR3 size and DJ length profiles, and Simpson's diversity index were used to evaluate the repertoires. Whichever DNA sequence was most abundant in the deep sequencing data was defined as the immunodominant clone. CDR3 amino acid sequences were screened for sharing across subjects and were compared with published repertoires and the VDJdb database. TCRdb passed the public sequencing reads through fastp at Q25 and MiXCR, retaining productive beta sequences. Rows matching on CDR3 protein sequence are summarized as one entry with the most common DNA and genes. The V and J calls and clone size are TCRdb's, not the authors'. Present in this sample are hundreds of thousands of distinct CDR3 sequences, approximately 32% of which were seen just once. The ten largest account for 0.82% of the sample.

The patients picked for sequencing were ones in whom flow cytometry had shown an expansion of CD8+CD57+ cells. Every patient had severe acquired aplastic anemia, diagnosed using the International Study of Aplastic Anemia and Agranulocytosis and Camitta criteria. At the time blood was sampled, none of the patients had received any therapy. The study deep-sequenced TCR repertoires of sorted CD4+ and CD8+ blood T cells from severe aplastic anemia patients and healthy subjects. Patients were enrolled under clinicaltrials.gov protocols 00001620, 01623167, 00001397, 00071045, 00081523 and 00961064 in the USA. Ficoll-Paque density gradient centrifugation was used to isolate peripheral blood mononuclear cells. Before DNA extraction, CD4+ and CD8+ T cells were sorted by FACS or by magnetic beads.

Sequenced sample: sorted CD4+, CD8+, or CD8+CD57+ T cells (not recorded which) from PBMCs. This clonotype was sampled from a human donor with aplastic anemia. The V gene is TRBV2 and the J gene is TRBJ2-5, and TRBD2 may be the D gene, going by 6 matching bases. Here is the DNA: TGTGCCAGCAGTGAAGCGCTTCGGGGGAAGGAGACCCAGTACTTC. It encodes CASSEALRGKETQYF.